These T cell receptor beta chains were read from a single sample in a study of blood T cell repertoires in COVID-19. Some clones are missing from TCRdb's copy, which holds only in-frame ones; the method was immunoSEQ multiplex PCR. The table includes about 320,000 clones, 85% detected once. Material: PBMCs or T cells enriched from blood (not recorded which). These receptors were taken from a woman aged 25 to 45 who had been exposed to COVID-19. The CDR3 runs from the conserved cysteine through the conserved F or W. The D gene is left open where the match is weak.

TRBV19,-,CASSIDRGYTEAFF
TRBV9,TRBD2,CASTERGGNTDTQYF
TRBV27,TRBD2,CASSVWGGSSYNEQFF
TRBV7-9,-,CASSLHTGSGEKLFF
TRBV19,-,CATLGTLYSGNTIYF
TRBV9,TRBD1,CASSAGGQGRSETQYF
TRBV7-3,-,CASAATVNTEAFF
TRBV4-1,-,CASSQVIGDGTQYF
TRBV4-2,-,CASSQARQVGQPQHF
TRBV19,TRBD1,CASRRDRGYEKLFF
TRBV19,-,CASNNRENTEAFF
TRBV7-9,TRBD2,CASSPGLGETQYF
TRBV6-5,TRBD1,CASSRGQGTGSPLHF
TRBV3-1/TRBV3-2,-,CASSQRGGSTEAFF
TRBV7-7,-,CASSLDGTSSYNEQFF
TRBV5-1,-,CASSLGSGEDTQYF
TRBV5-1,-,CASKEGWNTEAFF
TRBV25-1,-,CASSESRGENSPLHF
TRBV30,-,CAWSVTGVENTEAFF
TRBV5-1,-,CASSSRSGSNNEQFF
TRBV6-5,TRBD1,CASSYSTGAGQPQHF
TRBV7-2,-,CASSLSPGQETQYF
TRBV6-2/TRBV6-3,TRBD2,CASSPPAGLAMNEQYF
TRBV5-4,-,CASSLGLTGSSYEQYF
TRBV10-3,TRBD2,CAISLAGQETQYF
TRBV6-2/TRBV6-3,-,CASSYSIKRNTETQYF
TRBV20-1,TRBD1,CSASRGQGFDSPLHF
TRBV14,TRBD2,CASSQDLAGGTNEQFF
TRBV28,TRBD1,CASSLPGQGYGYTF
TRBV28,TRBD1,CASSKGQTNYGYTF
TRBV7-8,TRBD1,CASKGIGTGSYEQYF
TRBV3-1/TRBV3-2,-,CASSRLNSGELFF
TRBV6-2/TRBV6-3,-,CASSFDELTYEQYF
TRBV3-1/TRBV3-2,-,CASSQEGHTEAFF
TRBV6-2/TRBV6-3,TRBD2,CASSYVGGGNEQFF
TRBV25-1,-,CASSEISTEAFF
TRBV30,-,CAWNQGSYGYTF
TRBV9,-,CASSVSTSSPGANVLTF
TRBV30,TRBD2,CAWSGLAGNEQFF
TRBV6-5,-,CASSYGQGGQLFF
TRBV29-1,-,CSVDTGNNQPQHF
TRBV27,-,CASSLYGKMEPQHF
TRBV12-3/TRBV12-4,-,CASSRGDSQPQHF
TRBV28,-,CASSPPGLGKETQYF
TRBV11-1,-,CASSSTAQDSPLHF